This T cell receptor beta chain was captured by sequencing in a study of T cell responses to AZD1222 COVID-19 vaccine. Whole-study findings and limits: At baseline, seropositivity was found in only 6 or 7 AZD1222 recipients. Most donors were white British and more were female, and clonal diversity was possibly underestimated. It was only after the peak T cell response that any repertoires were sampled.

Method: immunoSEQ multiplex PCR; TCRdb's copy keeps in-frame clones and lacks some. The table has about 120,000 clones, around nine tenths seen once; the top ten hold about 10%. Germline V gene lookup returns CDR1 SGHNT and CDR2 YENEEA. V shed 5 bases and J shed 3 bases, with 10 bases lying between them. This CDR3 has 13 amino acids. On this clone itself: What it recognizes is unknown.

The sequencing here drew on peripheral blood, taken on day 0 of AZD1222 vaccination. The TCR originated in an adult in good health. V usage is TRBV11-3 and J usage is TRBJ1-1; D may be TRBD1 (6 bases). The CDR3 bases are TGTGCCAGCAGCCGTACAGGGTACACTGAAGCTTTCTTT. Its protein is CASSRTGYTEAFF.